This TCR beta chain was recovered during a study of T cell responses to AZD1222 COVID-19 vaccine. General study points: CD4 TCRs linked to vaccination spanned spike, dominating at 160-218 and 743-854. Seropositive status at baseline applied to only a handful of AZD1222 recipients.

Details on this clone: The antigen remains unidentified.

TCRdb's table, derived via immunoSEQ multiplex PCR, lists solely in-frame clones and lacks some. The repertoire holds some 170,000 clones, with roughly 91% as singletons. The CDR3 loop spans 17 amino acids. Between the trimmed V and J ends, which lost 4 bases and 0 bases, there was a span of 20 bases. Germline V gives CDR1 SGDLS, CDR2 YYNGEE. The material was peripheral blood, obtained on day 0 of AZD1222 vaccination. The sequence derives from an adult in good health. The chain employs TRBV9 and TRBJ2-7; tentative D call: TRBD2 (6 bases). The CDR3 is CASSPGTHSFFSYEQYF. CDR3 in DNA: TGTGCCAGCAGCCCCGGGACTCACTCCTTCTTCTCCTACGAGCAGTACTTC.